This T cell receptor (beta chain) emerged from a study of cytomegalovirus exposure and HLA in healthy donors. The CDR3 has 15 residues. Germline lookup yields CDR1 LNHDA and CDR2 SQIVND (reference sequence). Germline trimming cut 6 bases from V and 2 bases from J; bases unmatched to any gene: 4. A multiplex PCR was run with 60 Vbeta primers and 13 Jbeta primers. The protocol was immunoSEQ multiplex PCR, while the TCRdb copy is restricted to in-frame clones and leaves out a portion. The table records under 200,000 clones, around 80% of them present only once. Study-level findings and limits: The authors enumerated 150 to 200 TCR beta chains as linked to cytomegalovirus. A later analysis linked a missense DCLRE1C variant to TCR beta V- and J-gene trimming.

Remarks on this clone: Its cognate antigen is unknown.

V and J are TRBV19 and TRBJ2-2; 9 nucleotides align to TRBD2. The TCR originated in a woman aged 25 to 39 in good health and CMV-seropositive. Sequenced: PBMCs. CDR3 coding DNA: TGTGCCAGTAGGTTTAGCGGGAGCAACACCGGGGAGCTGTTTTTT. Amino acid sequence: CASRFSGSNTGELFF.